These T cell receptor beta chains were read from a single sample in a study of cytomegalovirus exposure and HLA in healthy donors. Sequencing was performed with immunoSEQ multiplex PCR; in TCRdb, only in-frame clones are kept and a portion is missing. The sample shows some 150,000 clones, about four fifths of them seen only once. The sequencing input was PBMCs. All receptors come from a man aged 25-45 years in good health and CMV-seropositive. The CDR3 runs from the conserved cysteine through the conserved F or W. The D gene is left open where the match is weak. The size of a clone is reported for some rows only, either as once, few or many, or as a class for expanded clones.

v_call: TRBV28; clone_size: .; d_call: TRBD1; j_call: TRBJ1-2; cdr3_aa: CASSLLFGQGSNGYTF; cdr3_nt: TGTGCCAGCAGTTTGCTCTTCGGACAGGGTAGTAATGGCTACACCTTC
v_call: TRBV7-2; clone_size: .; d_call: TRBD2; j_call: TRBJ2-7; cdr3_aa: CASRHGLAGGDPYEQYF; cdr3_nt: TGTGCCAGCAGACACGGACTAGCGGGGGGCGATCCCTACGAGCAGTACTTC
v_call: TRBV9; clone_size: .; d_call: TRBD1; j_call: TRBJ1-3; cdr3_aa: CASSTQGQEGNTIYF; cdr3_nt: TGTGCCAGCAGCACTCAGGGACAGGAAGGAAACACCATATATTTT
v_call: TRBV9; clone_size: .; d_call: TRBD1; j_call: TRBJ2-7; cdr3_aa: CASSIRDRSYEQYF; cdr3_nt: TGTGCCAGCAGCATCCGGGACAGATCCTACGAGCAGTACTTC
v_call: TRBV2; clone_size: .; d_call: .; j_call: TRBJ1-1; cdr3_aa: CASSQGGIEAFF; cdr3_nt: TGTGCCAGCAGTCAGGGAGGGATTGAAGCTTTCTTT
v_call: TRBV28; clone_size: .; d_call: .; j_call: TRBJ1-1; cdr3_aa: CASSKGGVSNEAFF; cdr3_nt: TGTGCCAGCAGCAAGGGAGGGGTTAGTAATGAAGCTTTCTTT
v_call: TRBV4-1; clone_size: once; d_call: TRBD1; j_call: TRBJ1-4; cdr3_aa: CASSLLPGQGLEKLFF; cdr3_nt: TGCGCCAGCAGCTTACTCCCGGGACAGGGGCTTGAAAAACTGTTTTTT
v_call: TRBV7-9; clone_size: .; d_call: .; j_call: TRBJ2-5; cdr3_aa: CASSLEPRTGETQYF; cdr3_nt: TGTGCCAGCAGCTTAGAACCGAGAACAGGGGAGACCCAGTACTTC
v_call: TRBV11-2; clone_size: few; d_call: TRBD1; j_call: TRBJ1-2; cdr3_aa: CASSSEDRGVTYGYTF; cdr3_nt: TGTGCCAGCAGCTCAGAGGACAGGGGTGTTACCTATGGCTACACCTTC
v_call: TRBV11-2; clone_size: .; d_call: .; j_call: TRBJ1-1; cdr3_aa: CASSFTRRENTEAFF; cdr3_nt: TGTGCCAGCAGCTTCACCAGGCGGGAGAACACTGAAGCTTTCTTT
v_call: TRBV6-1; clone_size: once; d_call: .; j_call: TRBJ1-5; cdr3_aa: CASSENGAYNQPQHF; cdr3_nt: TGTGCCAGCAGTGAAAATGGGGCTTACAATCAGCCCCAGCATTTT
v_call: TRBV6-6; clone_size: .; d_call: TRBD1; j_call: TRBJ2-7; cdr3_aa: CASSRTGGMYEQYF; cdr3_nt: TGTGCCAGCAGTCGGACAGGCGGTATGTACGAGCAGTACTTC
v_call: TRBV5-1; clone_size: once; d_call: TRBD1; j_call: TRBJ2-2; cdr3_aa: CASSLDRGRTGELFF; cdr3_nt: TGCGCCAGCAGCTTAGACAGGGGAAGGACCGGGGAGCTGTTTTTT
v_call: TRBV5-1; clone_size: few; d_call: .; j_call: TRBJ2-1; cdr3_aa: CASSLVGGPSYNEQFF; cdr3_nt: TGCGCCAGCAGCTTGGTTGGAGGACCCTCCTACAATGAGCAGTTCTTC
v_call: TRBV4-1; clone_size: few; d_call: .; j_call: TRBJ2-7; cdr3_aa: CASTQPDSYEQYF; cdr3_nt: TGCGCCAGCACCCAACCGGACAGCTACGAGCAGTACTTC
v_call: TRBV5-1; clone_size: .; d_call: TRBD1; j_call: TRBJ2-5; cdr3_aa: CASSLDGRGLTETQYF; cdr3_nt: TGCGCCAGCAGCTTGGACGGTAGGGGGCTCACGGAGACCCAGTACTTC
v_call: TRBV30; clone_size: .; d_call: TRBD1; j_call: TRBJ1-6; cdr3_aa: CAGDRGRGGSPLHF; cdr3_nt: TGTGCCGGCGACAGGGGGCGCGGCGGGTCACCCCTCCACTTT
v_call: TRBV6-1; clone_size: once; d_call: TRBD1; j_call: TRBJ1-6; cdr3_aa: CAGKQGSSYNSPLHF; cdr3_nt: TGTGCCGGTAAACAGGGGAGCTCCTATAATTCACCCCTCCACTTT
v_call: TRBV30; clone_size: .; d_call: .; j_call: TRBJ1-2; cdr3_aa: CAWVEPSLRGDYGYTF; cdr3_nt: TGTGCCTGGGTAGAGCCGTCCCTCCGAGGAGACTATGGCTACACCTTC
v_call: TRBV28; clone_size: .; d_call: TRBD1; j_call: TRBJ2-4; cdr3_aa: CASVPGGEGNSQYF; cdr3_nt: TGTGCCAGCGTCCCAGGGGGCGAGGGAAACAGTCAGTACTTC
v_call: TRBV28; clone_size: .; d_call: .; j_call: TRBJ2-4; cdr3_aa: CASSFKDNQNIQYF; cdr3_nt: TGTGCCAGCAGTTTCAAGGACAACCAAAACATTCAGTACTTC
v_call: TRBV2; clone_size: .; d_call: TRBD2; j_call: TRBJ2-1; cdr3_aa: CASSGLAGANEQFF; cdr3_nt: TGTGCCAGCAGCGGACTAGCGGGAGCGAATGAGCAGTTCTTC
v_call: TRBV5-1; clone_size: .; d_call: TRBD2; j_call: TRBJ2-1; cdr3_aa: CASSLVTSGPGEQFF; cdr3_nt: TGCGCCAGCAGCTTGGTTACTAGCGGGCCAGGGGAGCAGTTCTTC
v_call: TRBV28; clone_size: .; d_call: .; j_call: TRBJ2-2; cdr3_aa: CASSDSALIGELFF; cdr3_nt: TGTGCCAGCAGCGATTCTGCGTTGATCGGGGAGCTGTTTTTT
v_call: TRBV4-3; clone_size: .; d_call: .; j_call: TRBJ1-3; cdr3_aa: CASSQDSGSVGNTIYF; cdr3_nt: TGCGCCAGCAGCCAAGATTCAGGATCGGTAGGAAACACCATATATTTT
v_call: TRBV15; clone_size: .; d_call: .; j_call: TRBJ1-6; cdr3_aa: CATSRDQWSPVLGDSPLHF; cdr3_nt: TGTGCCACCAGCAGAGATCAATGGAGCCCCGTCCTCGGGGATTCACCCCTCCACTTT
v_call: TRBV5-1; clone_size: .; d_call: TRBD2; j_call: TRBJ2-7; cdr3_aa: CASNPGLAGAYEQYF; cdr3_nt: TGCGCCAGCAACCCCGGACTAGCGGGAGCCTACGAGCAGTACTTC
v_call: TRBV28; clone_size: medium-sized; d_call: TRBD2; j_call: TRBJ2-2; cdr3_aa: CASTLLAGGPNGELFF; cdr3_nt: TGTGCCAGCACCTTACTAGCGGGAGGGCCTAACGGGGAGCTGTTTTTT
v_call: TRBV5-1; clone_size: .; d_call: TRBD1; j_call: TRBJ2-2; cdr3_aa: CASRTGPTGELFF; cdr3_nt: TGCGCCAGCCGGACAGGGCCCACCGGGGAGCTGTTTTTT
v_call: TRBV2; clone_size: .; d_call: .; j_call: TRBJ2-6; cdr3_aa: CASRTISGANVLTF; cdr3_nt: TGTGCCAGCCGTACAATTTCTGGGGCCAACGTCCTGACTTTC
v_call: TRBV6-5; clone_size: .; d_call: .; j_call: TRBJ2-7; cdr3_aa: CASSYSVGEPYEQYF; cdr3_nt: TGTGCCAGCAGTTACTCGGTAGGGGAACCCTACGAGCAGTACTTC
v_call: TRBV15; clone_size: .; d_call: .; j_call: TRBJ1-1; cdr3_aa: CATSREGLAATEAFF; cdr3_nt: TGTGCCACCAGCAGAGAAGGACTGGCGGCGACTGAAGCTTTCTTT
v_call: TRBV13; clone_size: .; d_call: TRBD1; j_call: TRBJ1-2; cdr3_aa: CASSWRTGEPGYTF; cdr3_nt: TGTGCCAGCAGCTGGAGGACAGGGGAACCGGGCTACACCTTC
v_call: TRBV15; clone_size: .; d_call: TRBD2; j_call: TRBJ2-1; cdr3_aa: CATSRDGRTRSDEQFF; cdr3_nt: TGTGCCACCAGCAGAGATGGCCGGACTAGGTCCGATGAGCAGTTCTTC
v_call: TRBV10-3; clone_size: .; d_call: .; j_call: TRBJ1-1; cdr3_aa: CAISQGNTEAFF; cdr3_nt: TGTGCCATCAGTCAGGGGAACACTGAAGCTTTCTTT
v_call: TRBV30; clone_size: .; d_call: .; j_call: TRBJ1-1; cdr3_aa: CAWSVGGAEAFF; cdr3_nt: TGTGCCTGGAGTGTAGGGGGGGCTGAAGCTTTCTTT
v_call: TRBV6-1; clone_size: .; d_call: .; j_call: TRBJ1-6; cdr3_aa: CASSEVVYNSPLHF; cdr3_nt: TGTGCCAGCAGTGAGGTAGTCTATAATTCACCCCTCCACTTT
v_call: TRBV11-2; clone_size: .; d_call: .; j_call: TRBJ2-3; cdr3_aa: CASSSASTDTQYF; cdr3_nt: TGTGCCAGCAGCTCAGCGAGCACAGATACGCAGTATTTT
v_call: TRBV11-2; clone_size: .; d_call: TRBD1; j_call: TRBJ2-5; cdr3_aa: CASSRDRQETQYF; cdr3_nt: TGTGCCAGCAGCCGGGACAGACAAGAGACCCAGTACTTC
v_call: TRBV18; clone_size: .; d_call: TRBD2; j_call: TRBJ2-7; cdr3_aa: CASSPGLDSYEQYF; cdr3_nt: TGTGCCAGCTCACCCGGACTAGACTCCTACGAGCAGTACTTC
v_call: TRBV27; clone_size: .; d_call: TRBD2; j_call: TRBJ2-7; cdr3_aa: CASSSPTSGRYEQYF; cdr3_nt: TGTGCCAGCAGTTCCCCGACTAGCGGGAGGTACGAGCAGTACTTC